The T cell receptor (beta chain) described here comes from a study of blood T cell repertoires in COVID-19. Looking at the study overall: Both acute and convalescent COVID-19 samples were obtained from the United States, Italy and Spain. T cells, B-cell-depleted T cells, or PBMCs supplied cDNA or gDNA.

CDR1 is MNHEY and CDR2 is SMNVEV in the germline V gene (reference sequence). The length of the CDR3 is 16 residues. V gave up 6 bases and J gave up 3 bases, with 18 bases separating them. Per the study methods: Researchers report that nucleated cell counts were estimated from reference gene primer amplification. The data were produced by immunoSEQ multiplex PCR, yet TCRdb's version contains in-frame clones alone and is incomplete. The DNA gave D and trimming, while V, J and clone size come from that table. The data hold around 220,000 clones, with about 90% observed a single time. Sequencing was carried out using peripheral blood. The V call is TRBV27, the J call TRBJ1-5; D is perhaps TRBD1 (5 bases). The origin of this receptor is a middle-aged man with active or convalescent COVID-19. The CDR3 is CASRLLGHLDNQPQHF. The CDR3 coding sequence is TGTGCCAGCAGGCTCCTCGGACACCTTGACAATCAGCCCCAGCATTTT.